This is a list of T cell receptor beta chains from one sample in a study of spatial heterogeneity in lung cancer. TCRdb independently ran MiXCR on the 5' RACE reads; one entry per CDR3 protein. Of about 100,000 distinct CDR3 sequences listed, 4.4% are singletons. Sequencing was performed on lung tumor tissue, taken at surgery. These receptors originate from a male donor with early-stage non-small cell lung cancer. CDR3s include the opening cysteine and the closing phenylalanine or tryptophan. The D gene is left open where the match is weak. Size is stated for part of the rows, as once, few or many counts, or as a class when the clone is expanded.

j_call clone_size d_call v_call cdr3_aa cdr3_nt
TRBJ2-1 many NA TRBV12-3/TRBV12-4 CASSLRGNEQFF TGTGCCAGCAGTTTGCGGGGAAACGAGCAGTTCTTC
TRBJ2-3 many TRBD2 TRBV7-8 CASSLGLAGARDTQYF TGTGCCAGCAGCTTAGGGCTAGCGGGAGCCAGGGATACGCAGTATTTT
TRBJ2-1 many NA TRBV5-1 CASSTGISSYNEQFF TGCGCCAGCAGCACGGGTATCAGCTCCTACAATGAGCAGTTCTTC
TRBJ2-5 many NA TRBV28 CASSLYRVKTQYF TGTGCCAGCAGTTTATACAGGGTGAAGACCCAGTACTTC
TRBJ2-5 many NA TRBV13 CASSQLGQETQYF TGTGCCAGCAGCCAGTTGGGACAAGAGACCCAGTACTTC
TRBJ2-7 few TRBD1 TRBV2 CASKKTGGYLF TGTGCCAGCAAGAAGACAGGGGGCTATCTATTC
TRBJ2-1 many TRBD2 TRBV28 CASSFGRLAVSYNEQFF TGTGCCAGCAGTTTTGGAAGGCTAGCGGTCTCCTACAATGAGCAGTTCTTC
TRBJ2-7 many TRBD2 TRBV3-1 CASSLGLVYEQYF TGTGCCAGCAGCCTGGGACTAGTCTACGAGCAGTACTTC
TRBJ1-5 many NA TRBV28 CASADRSGQPQHF TGTGCCTCCGCGGATAGGTCAGGTCAGCCCCAGCATTTT
TRBJ1-1 many NA TRBV30 CAWNSRGLPNTEAFF TGTGCCTGGAACTCCCGCGGGTTACCTAACACTGAAGCTTTCTTT
TRBJ2-7 many NA TRBV3-1 CASSLGVEQYF TGTGCCAGCAGCCTCGGGGTAGAGCAGTACTTC
TRBJ2-5 many NA TRBV28 CASSPLVGALFVETQYF TGTGCCAGCAGCCCCCTTGTGGGGGCCCTATTTGTAGAGACCCAGTACTTC
TRBJ2-7 many NA TRBV25-1 CASSSGTEQYF TGTGCCAGCAGCTCGGGAACCGAGCAGTACTTC
TRBJ2-2 many TRBD2 TRBV20-1 CSARAPGLEAGELFF TGCAGTGCTAGAGCTCCGGGACTAGAGGCCGGGGAGCTGTTTTTT
TRBJ2-7 many TRBD2 TRBV20-1 CSAWTSTAYEQYF TGCAGTGCTTGGACTAGCACCGCCTACGAGCAGTACTTC
TRBJ2-7 many TRBD1 TRBV20-1 CSAATTRDSLSHEQYF TGCAGTGCAGCTACCACCCGGGACAGTCTCTCCCACGAGCAGTACTTC
TRBJ2-3 many TRBD2 TRBV7-2 CASSLPLAGDTQYF TGTGCCAGCAGCTTACCACTAGCGGGAGATACGCAGTATTTT
TRBJ1-1 many NA TRBV3-1 CASGVNTEAFF TGTGCCAGCGGGGTGAACACTGAAGCTTTCTTT
TRBJ1-2 many NA TRBV28 CASSAGQFNYGYTF TGTGCCAGCAGTGCCGGACAGTTTAACTATGGCTACACCTTC
TRBJ2-7 many NA TRBV5-6 CASSRAAYEQYF TGTGCCAGCTCTAGGGCCGCCTACGAGCAGTACTTC
TRBJ1-2 NA NA TRBV28 CASSLLRTDYGYTF TGTGCCAGCAGTTTATTACGGACAGACTATGGCTACACCTTC
TRBJ2-5 many NA TRBV5-6 CASSLIEVAEETQYF TGTGCCAGCAGCTTGATCGAGGTAGCGGAAGAGACCCAGTACTTC
TRBJ2-1 NA NA TRBV12-5 CASGLVVGAAGNEQFF TGTGCTAGTGGTTTGGTAGTGGGGGCGGCCGGCAATGAGCAGTTCTTC
TRBJ2-7 many TRBD2 TRBV28 CAKLSTSGSEEAYEQYF TGTGCCAAACTTAGTACTAGCGGGAGCGAGGAGGCGTACGAGCAGTACTTC
TRBJ1-1 many NA TRBV5-4 CASKDGVTQAFF TGTGCCAGCAAGGATGGCGTGACACAAGCTTTCTTT
TRBJ2-1 few TRBD2 TRBV10-1 CASSEVLAGGNRSYNEQFF TGCGCCAGCAGTGAGGTCCTAGCGGGAGGTAATAGGTCCTACAATGAGCAGTTCTTC